The present T cell receptor (beta chain) was sequenced within a study of shared clonotypes between healthy human individuals. TCRdb's copy holds only in-frame clones and misses some; the assay was immunoSEQ multiplex PCR. The sample lists about a million clones; 75% were seen once. The CDR3 loop spans 13 amino acids. Germline loops: CDR1 SGHRS, CDR2 YFSETQ. V shed 0 bases and J shed 7 bases, with 10 bases lying between them. This clone was seen only a few times. Specimen: memory CD4+ T cells sorted from blood. Subset: CD45RA-negative fraction. The source of this sequence is a man younger than 35 in good health. The chain couples TRBV5-1 to TRBJ1-2; D uncertain. The CDR3 spells CASSLESSRGYTF. As DNA, the CDR3 is TGCGCCAGCAGCTTGGAGTCTTCTCGTGGCTACACCTTC.